The 32 T cell receptor beta chains presented below share a single source sample, sequenced in a study of CD8+ T cells in alopecia areata. It was cDNA, reverse transcribed from extracted RNA, that served as the sequencing template. The table came from immunoSEQ multiplex PCR; TCRdb's copy has only in-frame clones and leaves some out. This table holds 210,000 or so clones, approximately 70% found once. As for treatment: oral pan-JAK inhibitor, 5-10 mg twice daily. The sample consisted of CD4+ T cells sorted from blood, taken at approximately week 45, from a patient treated with tofacitinib. These receptors came from a human donor with alopecia areata.

The chain carries TRBV18 and TRBJ1-1; no firm D call. There are 16 residues in the CDR3. Germline values: CDR1 KGHSH, CDR2 LQKENI. With 3 bases removed from V and 0 bases from J, the gap between germline ends came to 14 bases. In DNA, the CDR3 is TGTGCCAGCTCACCGATGTTTGGCGGGGTGAACACTGAAGCTTTCTTT. Translated: CASSPMFGGVNTEAFF.

This rearrangement joins TRBV30 to TRBJ1-1; no definite D call. V was clipped by 3 bases and J by 3 bases, with 11 bases between them. The CDR3 consists of 13 residues. Germline loops: CDR1 GTSNPN, CDR2 SVGIG (reference sequence). CDR3 in amino acids: CAWRGYQDTEAFF. The CDR3 DNA is TGTGCCTGGAGGGGGTATCAGGACACTGAAGCTTTCTTT.

The rearrangement uses TRBV6-5 and TRBJ2-3; no reliable D call. The V end was cut by 2 bases, the J end by 3 bases, with 6 bases between. Germline V gene sequence: CDR1 MNHEY, CDR2 SVGAGI. The CDR3 runs 13 residues. CDR3 DNA: TGTGCCAGCAGTTACGCCTCTACAGATACGCAGTATTTT. It encodes CASSYASTDTQYF.

This chain connects TRBV5-4 to TRBJ2-2; the D is unclear. The CDR3 has 17 residues. Trimming took off 2 bases at V and 2 bases at J, with 16 bases between the two ends. Germline-derived CDR1 and CDR2 are SGHNT and YYREEE (reference sequence). CDR3 residues: CASSFGHSSPNTGELFF. The CDR3 DNA is TGTGCCAGCAGCTTCGGTCACAGCAGCCCTAACACCGGGGAGCTGTTTTTT.

This clone was detected many times. The V call is TRBV7-3, the J call TRBJ2-1; 7 nucleotides match TRBD2. The CDR3 is 17 residues long. V lost 0 bases to trimming and J lost 6 bases; unmatched junction nucleotides: 11. Germline CDR1 reads SGHTA; CDR2 reads FQGTGA. CDR3 sequence: CASSLTAQRGPGNEQFF. The CDR3 nucleotides read TGTGCCAGCAGCTTAACGGCCCAGCGGGGTCCCGGCAATGAGCAGTTCTTC. Supplemented by reference TRBV7-3 and TRBJ2-1, the full variable domain reads GAGVSQTPSNKVTEKGKYVELRCDPISGHTALYWYRQSLGQGPEFLIYFQGTGAADDSGLPNDRFFAVRPEGSVSTLKIQRTERGDSAVYLCASSLTAQRGPGNEQFFGPGTRLTVL.

The chain has TRBV30 and TRBJ1-5; D is possibly TRBD1 (6 bases). Germline-derived CDR1 and CDR2 are GTSNPN and SVGIG (reference sequence). The CDR3 sequence is 12 residues long. V lost 3 bases and J 6 bases, leaving 9 bases between the germline ends. As DNA, the CDR3 is TGTGCCTGGAGGCAGGGGTCTCAGCCCCAGCATTTT. Translating gives CAWRQGSQPQHF.

The chain has TRBV10-1 and TRBJ2-2; the D gene is possibly TRBD1 (8 bases). The CDR3 spans 14 residues. The V end lost 11 bases, the J end lost 3 bases, and 16 bases lay between the germline ends. Germline values: CDR1 WNHNN, CDR2 SYGVQD (reference sequence). The CDR3 spells CARQGREYTGELFF. The CDR3 coding sequence is TGCGCCCGACAGGGGAGGGAGTACACCGGGGAGCTGTTTTTT.

This clone has just one count. A junction boundary mismatches the germline segment, possibly from a read error. V usage is TRBV20-1 and J usage is TRBJ1-1; weak D call: TRBD1 (5 bases). The CDR3 covers 11 residues. Germline V gene lookup returns CDR1 DFQATT and CDR2 SNEGSKA (reference sequence). CDR3 protein: CSAGDSFEAFF. CDR3 coding DNA: TGCAGTGCTGGAGACAGTTTTGAAGCTTTCTTT.

The table lists this clone with a count of one. This sequence joins TRBV15 and TRBJ1-1; 7 positions match TRBD1. The CDR3 is made up of 19 amino acids. V was pared by 5 bases and J by 1 base, with 19 bases of the junction left unmatched. CDR1 and CDR2 from the germline V gene are LNHNV and YYDKDF (reference sequence). CDR3 in amino acids: CATSSQIRDRANQNTEAFF. The CDR3 coding sequence is TGTGCCACCAGCTCCCAGATCCGGGACAGAGCGAACCAGAACACTGAAGCTTTCTTT. The variable domain in full, with the rest retrieved from reference TRBV15 and TRBJ1-1, is DAMVIQNPRYQVTQFGKPVTLSCSQTLNHNVMYWYQQKSSQAPKLLFHYYDKDFNNEADTPDNFQSRRPNTSFCFLDIRSPGLGDTAMYLCATSSQIRDRANQNTEAFFGQGTRLTVV.

The rearrangement links TRBV29-1 to TRBJ1-1; D gene unclear. The CDR3 length is 16 residues. Germline loops: CDR1 SQVTM, CDR2 ANQGSEA. The germline V and J ends were trimmed by 0 bases and 6 bases, with 20 bases remaining between them. The CDR3 loop reads CSVEDVTPPMFAEAFF. The CDR3 coding sequence is TGCAGCGTTGAAGATGTGACTCCCCCTATGTTCGCTGAAGCTTTCTTT.

The V and J genes are TRBV30 and TRBJ1-1; D may be TRBD1 (5 bases). V lost 6 bases, J lost 10 bases, and 18 bases lay in between. This CDR3 has 12 amino acids. The germline gives CDR1 GTSNPN, CDR2 SVGIG (reference sequence). CDR3: CACAAQIGGAFF. The CDR3, as DNA: TGTGCCTGCGCTGCCCAGATCGGGGGAGCTTTCTTT.

J is TRBJ1-4 and V is TRBV2, with D hard to call. Germline V gives CDR1 SNHLY, CDR2 FYNNEI. There are 12 residues in the CDR3. V lost 8 bases, J lost 5 bases, and 9 bases lay in between. In nucleotides, the CDR3 is TGTGCCAGCGGCGTTGAGAATGAAAAACTGTTTTTT. It is translated as CASGVENEKLFF.

This clone came up a few times. This chain uses TRBV4-3 with TRBJ1-4, with D uncertain. V was cut by 4 bases and J by 4 bases, with 19 bases left in between. Germline V CDR1 and CDR2: LGHNA, YSLEER. The CDR3 runs 17 residues. The CDR3 is CASSRSAGRARNEKLFF. The DNA for the CDR3 is TGCGCCAGCAGCCGGTCGGCAGGACGGGCCCGTAATGAAAAACTGTTTTTT.

The chain links TRBV19 to TRBJ2-1; TRBD2 is a possible D gene (6 bases). This CDR3 comprises 15 residues. Germline CDR1 reads LNHDA; CDR2 reads SQIVND (reference sequence). V lost 3 bases and J 7 bases, leaving 16 bases between the germline ends. As DNA, the CDR3 is TGTGCCAGTAGTATGCGCGGGGCCTCGGAGAATGAGCAGTTCTTC. This encodes CASSMRGASENEQFF.

CDR3 coding DNA: TGTGCCAGCAGCTTGGGGATGACAGGGATTGGATACGAGCAGTACTTC. Amino acid sequence: CASSLGMTGIGYEQYF. This sequence joins TRBV5-6 and TRBJ2-7, with 7 nucleotides matching TRBD1. Trimming at V came to 0 bases and at J to 4 bases, leaving 10 bases not matched to a gene. CDR1 is SGHDT, CDR2 YYEEEE, per germline. The CDR3 length is 16 residues.

This clone was observed a handful of times. The J gene is TRBJ1-5, the V gene TRBV15; D is undetermined. Germline-derived CDR1 and CDR2 are LNHNV and YYDKDF (reference sequence). V was pared by 6 bases and J by 5 bases, with 8 bases between. The CDR3 loop spans 12 amino acids. CDR3 coding DNA: TGTGCCACCAGTAATAGGGATCAGCCCCAGCATTTT. This gives the protein CATSNRDQPQHF.

The genes are TRBV7-2 and TRBJ1-4; D not resolved. The CDR3 is made up of 15 amino acids. V was pared by 1 base and J by 7 bases, with 13 bases between. CDR1 and CDR2 from the germline V gene are SGHTA and FQGNSA. Here the CDR3 DNA reads TGTGCCAGCAGCTTAGTTACGGGGTTTTTTGAAAAACTGTTTTTT. This gives the protein CASSLVTGFFEKLFF. Full variable domain (rest looked up from reference TRBV7-2 and TRBJ1-4): GAGVSQSPSNKVTEKGKDVELRCDPISGHTALYWYRQSLGQGLEFLIYFQGNSAPDKSGLPSDRFSAERTGGSVSTLTIQRTQQEDSAVYLCASSLVTGFFEKLFFGSGTQLSVL.

Concerning this clone itself: Other nucleotide sequences from this sample produce the same CDR3. J is TRBJ2-7 and V is TRBV2, with no clear D. Germline V lookup: CDR1 SNHLY, CDR2 FYNNEI. V lost 4 bases and J lost 2, with 6 bases in between. The CDR3 length is 12 residues. In DNA, the CDR3 is TGTGCCAGCAGTGGAACGGCCTACGAGCAGTACTTC. This codes for CASSGTAYEQYF.

The chain couples TRBV9 to TRBJ1-1; maybe TRBD1 (6 bases). The CDR3 is 15 residues long. CDR1 and CDR2 from the germline V gene are SGDLS and YYNGEE. The V gene lost 3 bases and the J gene lost 4 bases, with 16 bases spanning the gap. CDR3 residues: CASSAQQQGSTEAFF. The CDR3 DNA follows: TGTGCCAGCAGCGCACAACAACAGGGATCCACTGAAGCTTTCTTT.

J is TRBJ2-7 and V is TRBV4-1; 10 nucleotides align to TRBD1. The CDR3 sequence is 15 residues long. The ends lost 1 base at V and 6 bases at J; junction bases unmatched: 6. Germline-derived CDR1 and CDR2 are MGHRA and YSYEKL. CDR3 amino acids: CASSQVPGQGFEQYF. The CDR3 DNA sequence: TGCGCCAGCAGCCAAGTTCCGGGACAGGGGTTCGAGCAGTACTTC.

This sequence joins TRBV27 and TRBJ1-5, with D perhaps TRBD1 (5 bases). The length of the CDR3 is 16 residues. Germline assignment: CDR1 MNHEY and CDR2 SMNVEV (reference sequence). V dropped 1 base and J dropped 3 bases, with 13 bases sitting between them. The CDR3 loop is CASSLFGGGANQPQHF. CDR3 nucleotide sequence: TGTGCCAGCAGTTTATTCGGGGGAGGAGCCAATCAGCCCCAGCATTTT.

There are a few counts of this clone. The CDR3 DNA sequence: TGTGCCAGCAGGGGGGGGATAGTCTCCTTCCTCCACTTT. Its protein product is CASRGGIVSFLHF. The V and J genes are TRBV2 and TRBJ1-6, with TRBD1 as a possible D gene (5 bases). The CDR3 has 13 residues. Germline values: CDR1 SNHLY, CDR2 FYNNEI. V shed 6 bases and J shed 15 bases, with 18 bases lying between them.

The V and J genes are TRBV4-3 and TRBJ2-1; D uncertain. The CDR3 has 13 amino acids. Trimming took 1 base from V and 7 from J, leaving 8 bases between them. Germline V gene lookup returns CDR1 LGHNA and CDR2 YSLEER. As DNA, the CDR3 is TGCGCCAGCAGCCAAGTCAGAGAGAATGAGCAGTTCTTC. Residues: CASSQVRENEQFF.

The chain couples TRBV5-1 to TRBJ1-2; 7 bases are shared with TRBD1. The V segment lost 2 bases and the J segment 8 bases; nucleotides outside the gene matches: 6. The CDR3 is made up of 13 amino acids. The V gene's germline CDR1 is SGHRS and CDR2 YFSETQ. The DNA for the CDR3 is TGCGCCAGCAGCTTCCCACAGGGGAACGGCTACACCTTC. It translates to CASSFPQGNGYTF.

This clone was found a few times. The rearrangement links TRBV14 to TRBJ2-7, with no clear D. This CDR3 is built from 15 residues. CDR1 and CDR2 from the germline V gene are SGHDN and FVKESK. The V end was cut by 0 bases, the J end by 1 base, with 10 bases between. The CDR3 protein is CASSQDRQTSYEQYF. The CDR3 coding sequence is TGTGCCAGCAGCCAAGACCGGCAGACGTCCTACGAGCAGTACTTC.

This clone was counted between two and nine times. V is TRBV5-1 and J is TRBJ2-3, with D hard to call. The CDR3 has 12 amino acids. The V gene's germline CDR1 is SGHRS and CDR2 YFSETQ. V gave up 3 bases and J gave up 2 bases, with 4 bases separating them. This CDR3 is CASSWDTDTQYF. Here the CDR3 DNA reads TGCGCCAGCAGCTGGGACACAGATACGCAGTATTTT.

J is TRBJ1-2 and V is TRBV10-3; D is ambiguous. The CDR3 consists of 12 residues. Per germline, CDR1 ENHRY and CDR2 SYGVKD. The ends were cut back, 4 bases at V and 0 bases at J, with 3 bases in the middle. The CDR3 DNA sequence: TGTGCCATCAGTGGCCCTAACTATGGCTACACCTTC. Its translation: CAISGPNYGYTF.

The rearrangement uses TRBV7-2 and TRBJ1-2; possibly TRBD1 for D (6 bases). V dropped 2 bases and J dropped 4 bases, with 17 bases sitting between them. This CDR3 is built from 16 residues. Germline CDR1 SGHTA, CDR2 FQGNSA. The CDR3 protein is CASSLPPQGIIYGYTF. The CDR3, as DNA: TGTGCCAGCAGCTTACCCCCACAGGGTATCATCTATGGCTACACCTTC.

For this clone: As the CDR3 is not closed by the conserved phenylalanine or tryptophan, this likely results from a read error. It is unclear where the CDR3 begins or ends on the DNA, so no DNA is shown, and the CDR3 is as TCRdb lists it. J is TRBJ1-2 and V is TRBV18; no DNA check was done on the table's D call, TRBD1. Looked up from germline, CDR1 is KGHSH and CDR2 is LQKENI. Counting both end residues, the CDR3 totals 13 amino acids. CDR3 sequence reads: CASSPKEQGETDV.

The genes are TRBV7-9 and TRBJ1-1; D is undetermined. The CDR3 runs 13 residues. The V gene's germline CDR1 is SEHNR and CDR2 FQNEAQ (reference sequence). The V and J ends lost 1 base and 3 bases respectively, with 6 bases between them. The CDR3 sequence is CASSLVRDTEAFF. CDR3 DNA sequence: TGTGCCAGCAGCTTAGTCAGAGACACTGAAGCTTTCTTT.

This clone has ten or more counts. The CDR3 loop is CASSFGTDTQYF. The DNA of the CDR3 is TGTGCCAGCAGCTTTGGCACAGATACGCAGTATTTT. This rearrangement joins TRBV7-2 to TRBJ2-3; D unclear. CDR1 and CDR2 from the germline V gene are SGHTA and FQGNSA. The CDR3 is 12 amino acids. V shed 3 bases and J shed 1 base, with 2 bases lying between them.

The genes are TRBV6-1 and TRBJ2-1; D may be TRBD1 (5 bases). Germline assignment: CDR1 MNHNS and CDR2 SASEGT. The CDR3 covers 13 residues. Trimming took 4 bases from V and 9 from J, leaving 13 bases between them. CDR3 in amino acids: CASSVSRVSEQFF. CDR3 in DNA: TGTGCCAGCAGTGTCAGCAGGGTTAGTGAGCAGTTCTTC.